These 27 T cell receptor beta chains share one sample of origin, sequenced in a study of blood T cell repertoires in COVID-19. This table comes from immunoSEQ multiplex PCR, and its TCRdb copy is limited to in-frame clones, with some not included. The sample holds 130,000 or so clones, approximately 89% seen once. What was sequenced was peripheral blood. The source of these receptors is a man aged 45 to 65 with acute or convalescent COVID-19.

J is TRBJ2-6 and V is TRBV6-6; D may be TRBD2 (6 bases). The CDR3 covers 14 residues. Per the germline V gene, CDR1 is MNHNY and CDR2 is SVGAGI (reference sequence). V gave up 6 bases and J gave up 4 bases, with 10 bases separating them. CDR3 nucleotides: TGTGCCAGCAGCTCTAGCGCGGGGGCCAACGTCCTGACTTTC. Protein product: CASSSSAGANVLTF.

With respect to this clone: One end of the junction does not line up with germline, which may come from a read error. V gene TRBV7-7 combines with J gene TRBJ2-3; 8 bases are shared with TRBD1. CDR3 length equals 14 residues. Looked up from germline, CDR1 is SSHAT and CDR2 is FNYEAQ (reference sequence). For the CDR3, the DNA is TGTGCTAGCAGCCCCGGACAGGGATCATATCCGCAGTATTTT. It is translated as CASSPGQGSYPQYF.

The chain's CDR3 is CASSPTPGSVAKNIQYF. The DNA for the CDR3 is TGTGCCAGCAGCCCGACACCAGGTTCCGTAGCCAAAAACATTCAGTACTTC. The chain joins TRBV5-4 to TRBJ2-4; D is ambiguous. V gave up 4 bases and J gave up 0 bases, with 17 bases separating them. Germline CDR1 reads SGHNT; CDR2 reads YYREEE (reference sequence). This CDR3 contains 17 residues.

This clone has only a few counts. V usage is TRBV27 and J usage is TRBJ2-1, with D hard to call. Trimming took 3 bases from V and 1 from J, leaving 7 bases between them. The length of the CDR3 is 14 residues. CDR1 and CDR2 (germline): MNHEY, SMNVEV (reference sequence). The CDR3 coding sequence is TGTGCCAGCAGTTTTAGCCGGTCCTACAATGAGCAGTTCTTC. It yields the protein CASSFSRSYNEQFF.

The chain couples TRBV27 to TRBJ1-6; D is perhaps TRBD1 (6 bases). The CDR3 totals 19 residues. Looked up from germline, CDR1 is MNHEY and CDR2 is SMNVEV (reference sequence). The V and J ends lost 0 bases and 6 bases respectively, with 21 bases between them. The CDR3 DNA sequence: TGTGCCAGCAGTTTATCCCGTAGGGGGACGACCCAGACTAATTCACCCCTCCACTTT. Translated: CASSLSRRGTTQTNSPLHF.

The chain is built from TRBV9 and TRBJ1-3; TRBD1 matches at 12 bases. The CDR3 extends over 15 amino acids. The germline V gene encodes CDR1 SGDLS and CDR2 YYNGEE. V shed 7 bases, J shed 4 bases, and the junction held 6 bases outside the gene matches. The CDR3 DNA is TGTGCCAGCGGGACAGGGGGCCTCATCGGAAACACCATATATTTT. This sequence encodes CASGTGGLIGNTIYF.

The chain recombines TRBV11-2 with TRBJ1-6; D call uncertain. CDR3 length equals 14 residues. Germline V CDR1 and CDR2: SGHAT, FQNNGV. Between the trimmed V and J ends, which lost 4 bases and 8 bases, there was a span of 12 bases. The CDR3 spells CASSWVARDSPLHF. CDR3 DNA sequence: TGTGCCAGCAGCTGGGTGGCGAGGGATTCACCCCTCCACTTT.

V gene TRBV5-1 combines with J gene TRBJ1-1; the D is unclear. The length of the CDR3 is 14 residues. The V and J ends lost 1 base and 1 base respectively, with 8 bases between them. Germline assignment: CDR1 SGHRS and CDR2 YFSETQ. The CDR3 sequence is CASSLWAANTEAFF. In DNA form, the CDR3 reads TGCGCCAGCAGCTTGTGGGCCGCGAACACTGAAGCTTTCTTT. Using reference TRBV5-1 and TRBJ1-1 for the parts outside the CDR3, the full variable domain is KAGVTQTPRYLIKTRGQQVTLSCSPISGHRSVSWYQQTPGQGLQFLFEYFSETQRNKGNFPGRFSGRQFSNSRSEMNVSTLELGDSALYLCASSLWAANTEAFFGQGTRLTVV.

This clone occurred once. The chain links TRBV29-1 to TRBJ2-1; 10 bases match TRBD2. Germline V CDR1 and CDR2: SQVTM, ANQGSEA. Trimming removed 7 bases from V and 6 bases from J; junction bases left unmatched: 9. The CDR3 is 14 amino acids. The CDR3 nucleotides are TGCAGCGCCAGGGGGGCTAGCGGGAGCAATGAGCAGTTCTTC. It specifies CSARGASGSNEQFF.

This chain links TRBV5-1 with TRBJ1-2; D is unresolved. The CDR3 is 15 amino acids. The V and J ends lost 0 bases and 2 bases respectively, with 11 bases between them. Germline loops: CDR1 SGHRS, CDR2 YFSETQ. CDR3 residues: CASSLGSITNYGYTF. Here the CDR3 DNA reads TGCGCCAGCAGCTTGGGCTCGATTACAAACTATGGCTACACCTTC.

The V gene is TRBV6-5, the J gene TRBJ2-1, with D tentatively TRBD2 (7 bases). Germline-derived CDR1 and CDR2 are MNHEY and SVGAGI. This CDR3 contains 14 residues. The germline V and J ends were trimmed by 5 bases and 8 bases, with 16 bases remaining between them. CDR3 region: CASSKRGGRDEQFF. In DNA, the CDR3 is TGTGCCAGCAGTAAGAGGGGGGGCCGCGATGAGCAGTTCTTC.

The chain couples TRBV10-3 to TRBJ1-2; D is ambiguous. CDR3 length equals 11 residues. The V gene's germline CDR1 is ENHRY and CDR2 SYGVKD. The V and J ends lost 2 bases and 5 bases respectively, with 3 bases between them. The CDR3 sequence is CAISEQYGYTF. The CDR3 DNA reads TGTGCCATCAGTGAGCAATATGGCTACACCTTC.

In DNA, the CDR3 is TGTGCCAGCAGCTTGTCAAGAGGGAACATTCAGTACTTC. Protein sequence: CASSLSRGNIQYF. The chain recombines TRBV5-4 with TRBJ2-4, with a possible D match to TRBD2 (5 bases). The V end lost 1 base, the J end lost 7 bases, and 9 bases lay between the germline ends. Germline CDR1 reads SGHNT; CDR2 reads YYREEE (reference sequence). CDR3 size: 13 residues.

J is TRBJ2-6 and V is TRBV11-2; D is possibly TRBD2 (6 bases). Trimming removed 4 bases at V and 0 bases at J, with 16 bases between. CDR1 SGHAT and CDR2 FQNNGV come from the germline V gene. The CDR3 is 18 residues long. The CDR3 loop reads CASSYRRGWSSGANVLTF. CDR3 DNA: TGTGCCAGCAGCTATCGGAGGGGCTGGTCCTCTGGGGCCAACGTCCTGACTTTC.

This chain links TRBV27 with TRBJ1-2; D is perhaps TRBD1 (5 bases). The CDR3 extends over 12 amino acids. Trimming left V 5 bases short and J 6 bases short, with 10 bases between. Germline lookup yields CDR1 MNHEY and CDR2 SMNVEV (reference sequence). The CDR3 DNA reads TGTGCCAGCAGTGCCTGGGGCGATGGCTACACCTTC. The encoded protein is CASSAWGDGYTF.

In regard to this clone: This sample also contains other DNA sequences that code for the same CDR3. The chain links TRBV12-5 to TRBJ1-1, with TRBD1 matching over 8 bases. Germline CDR1 and CDR2: LGHNT and FRNRAP. After removal of 5 bases from V and 1 base from J, the junction contained 3 bases not matched to a gene. This CDR3 comprises 14 residues. CDR3 DNA: TGTGCTAGTGGTCCAGGGACAGGGAACACTGAAGCTTTCTTT. This sequence encodes CASGPGTGNTEAFF.

J is TRBJ1-1 and V is TRBV12-3 or TRBV12-4, with D perhaps TRBD1 (6 bases). The CDR3 is made up of 12 amino acids. V dropped 5 bases and J dropped 11 bases, with 15 bases sitting between them. CDR3 residues: CASSPQGLGAFF. Written as DNA, the CDR3 is TGTGCCAGCAGTCCTCAGGGGCTAGGTGCTTTCTTT.

CDR3 in amino acids: CASSSRTGGITEAFF. The CDR3 DNA follows: TGCGCCAGCAGCTCGAGGACGGGAGGAATCACTGAAGCTTTCTTT. This chain uses TRBV5-1 with TRBJ1-1; the D is unclear. The CDR3 has 15 residues. V gave up 3 bases and J gave up 4 bases, with 16 bases separating them. Per germline, CDR1 SGHRS and CDR2 YFSETQ.

The V gene is TRBV9, the J gene TRBJ2-4; weak D call: TRBD2 (6 bases). The CDR3 spans 14 residues. CDR1 and CDR2 (germline): SGDLS, YYNGEE. Trimming stripped 3 bases from V and 7 bases from J, with 14 bases between. This CDR3 reads CASSADGGGNIQYF. CDR3 nucleotides: TGTGCCAGCAGCGCCGACGGAGGAGGGAACATTCAGTACTTC.

This rearrangement joins TRBV7-2 to TRBJ1-2; TRBD1 might be the D (5 bases). The length of the CDR3 is 15 residues. CDR1 SGHTA and CDR2 FQGNSA come from the germline V gene. V was clipped by 3 bases and J by 8 bases, with 19 bases between them. The CDR3 reads CASSFTRDSHGGYTF. The CDR3, as DNA: TGTGCCAGCAGCTTCACTCGGGACTCCCACGGCGGCTACACCTTC.

This sequence joins TRBV19 and TRBJ1-2; D call uncertain. V was trimmed by 4 bases and J by 0 bases, leaving 9 bases between them. The V gene's germline CDR1 is LNHDA and CDR2 SQIVND (reference sequence). The CDR3 covers 14 residues. CDR3 DNA sequence: TGTGCCAGTAGTAACCCCCCAGCTAACTATGGCTACACCTTC. Its translation: CASSNPPANYGYTF. The variable domain in full, with the rest retrieved from reference TRBV19 and TRBJ1-2, is DGGITQSPKYLFRKEGQNVTLSCEQNLNHDAMYWYRQDPGQGLRLIYYSQIVNDFQKGDIAEGYSVSREKKESFPLTVTSAQKNPTAFYLCASSNPPANYGYTFGSGTRLTVV.

The rearrangement joins TRBV5-1 to TRBJ2-7, with 8 bases that match TRBD2. In germline, CDR1 is SGHRS, CDR2 YFSETQ. This CDR3 spans 14 amino acids. Trimming removed 0 bases from V and 6 bases from J; junction bases left unmatched: 5. The CDR3 DNA reads TGCGCCAGCAGCTTGGCCCTCGGGGGGGCCGAGCAGTACTTC. Amino acids: CASSLALGGAEQYF.

This rearrangement joins TRBV10-1 to TRBJ1-1, with 9 bases identical to TRBD1. Germline lookup yields CDR1 WNHNN and CDR2 SYGVQD (reference sequence). Unmatched junction bases numbered 5, after V lost 3 bases and J lost 3 bases. The CDR3 consists of 15 residues. CDR3 sequence (DNA): TGCGCCAGCAGTGAAAACAGGGGGCAACACACTGAAGCTTTCTTT. Its translation is CASSENRGQHTEAFF.

The chain employs TRBV5-4 and TRBJ1-1; 12 bases line up with TRBD1. V lost 3 bases, J lost 5 bases, and 11 bases stayed unmatched. CDR3 size: 17 residues. Germline V gene lookup returns CDR1 SGHNT and CDR2 YYREEE (reference sequence). The CDR3 loop reads CASSSTGTGGDLTEAFF. The CDR3, as DNA: TGTGCCAGCAGCTCCACCGGGACAGGGGGCGATTTAACTGAAGCTTTCTTT.

V usage is TRBV6-5 and J usage is TRBJ1-5; weak D call: TRBD1 (5 bases). Germline-derived CDR1 and CDR2 are MNHEY and SVGAGI. Trimming stripped 7 bases from V and 6 bases from J, with 16 bases between. This CDR3 is 14 amino acids long. The DNA of the CDR3 is TGTGCCAGCACCCACGGGGGGTCGGCTCAGCCCCAGCATTTT. This translates into CASTHGGSAQPQHF.

This chain links TRBV5-1 with TRBJ1-5; tentative D call: TRBD1 (5 bases). Between the trimmed V and J ends, which lost 1 base and 2 bases, there was a span of 7 bases. CDR3 length equals 14 residues. Germline CDR1 reads SGHRS; CDR2 reads YFSETQ. Written as DNA, the CDR3 is TGCGCCAGCAGCTTGCAAGGGGGCAATCAGCCCCAGCATTTT. Protein product: CASSLQGGNQPQHF.

V is TRBV9 and J is TRBJ2-1; 7 bases match TRBD1. This CDR3 spans 15 amino acids. Germline trimming cut 1 base from V and 7 bases from J; bases unmatched to any gene: 8. Germline loops: CDR1 SGDLS, CDR2 YYNGEE. The CDR3 DNA is TGTGCCAGCAGCGTATCAGGGGGTACGGTTAATGAGCAGTTCTTC. Encoded protein: CASSVSGGTVNEQFF.